Each of the 21 T cell receptor beta chains below was sequenced from the same sample in a study of tumor-infiltrating lymphocytes in primary liver carcinoma. Reverse transcription of 500 ng total RNA with a constant-region primer produced TCR beta cDNA. Three nested multiplex PCR rounds, a slightly modified ARM-PCR method, built the TCR beta libraries. Rounds one and two of PCR, each of roughly 10 cycles, were primed with TRBV1-TRBV30 forward primers and a C-beta reverse primer. TCRdb used MiXCR to reprocess the multiplex PCR reads, holding one entry per CDR3 protein. The sample has fewer than 85,000 distinct CDR3 sequences, approximately 69% seen once. Investigators took RNA and DNA out together from roughly 18-30 mg of unsorted bulk tissue. Sequenced input: tumor-adjacent normal liver tissue. Receptors originate from a man between 40 and 49 years old with primary liver carcinoma and hepatitis B virus infection.

The chain recombines TRBV6-2 or TRBV6-3 with TRBJ1-5; D is ambiguous. Germline CDR1 and CDR2: MNHEY and SVGEGT. The CDR3 length is 15 residues. The V end was cut by 2 bases, the J end by 1 base, with 9 bases between. The CDR3 loop is CASSYRGVSNQPQHF. The CDR3 DNA follows: TGTGCCAGCAGTTACCGGGGTGTGAGCAATCAGCCCCAGCATTTT.

The chain uses TRBV5-4 and TRBJ2-1; D is ambiguous. The CDR3 has 11 residues. The germline V gene has CDR1 SGHNT and CDR2 YYREEE (reference sequence). Deletions cut 4 bases from V and 4 bases from J, with 3 bases between. The CDR3 is CASSAYNEQFF. CDR3 DNA: TGTGCCAGCAGCGCATACAATGAGCAGTTCTTC.

The rearrangement uses TRBV6-6 and TRBJ2-3, with 8 bases matching TRBD2. Trimming at V came to 0 bases and at J to 8 bases, leaving 13 bases not matched to a gene. Germline-derived CDR1 and CDR2 are MNHNY and SVGAGI (reference sequence). The CDR3 has 17 amino acids. The DNA for the CDR3 is TGTGCCAGCAGTTACTCGGGACTAGTGGGAGTACCAGGTACGCAGTATTTT. Protein: CASSYSGLVGVPGTQYF.

This chain joins TRBV20-1 and TRBJ1-6, with a possible D match to TRBD1 (5 bases). Trimming took 2 bases from V and 7 from J, leaving 12 bases between them. Per germline, CDR1 DFQATT and CDR2 SNEGSKA (reference sequence). There are 14 residues in the CDR3. CDR3 coding DNA: TGCAGTGCTAGACCGGGGACCGCCAATTCACCCCTCCACTTT. This codes for CSARPGTANSPLHF.

This rearrangement joins TRBV6-5 to TRBJ2-1; 13 nucleotides agree with TRBD2. The germline V gene encodes CDR1 MNHEY and CDR2 SVGAGI. The CDR3 covers 17 residues. The trim removed 1 base at V and 5 bases at J, leaving 5 bases unmatched. CDR3 amino acids: CASSYLQGLAGNNEQFF. The CDR3 DNA reads TGTGCCAGCAGTTACTTACAGGGACTAGCGGGAAACAATGAGCAGTTCTTC.

Details on this clonotype: Being one base from a much bigger clone, this may be a read error. The chain links TRBV14 to TRBJ2-5; 10 nucleotides line up with TRBD2. CDR1 and CDR2 (germline): SGHDN, FVKESK. The CDR3 consists of 16 residues. The chain's CDR3 is CASSQVSSGSKETQCF. The DNA of the CDR3 is TGTGCCAGCAGCCAAGTGTCTAGCGGGAGTAAGGAGACCCAGTGCTTC.

Details on this clonotype: This may arise from a read error, as a much more abundant clone is one base away. The chain links TRBV28 to TRBJ2-7, with 9 nucleotides matching TRBD1. Germline loops: CDR1 MDHEN, CDR2 SYDVKM. This CDR3 comprises 16 residues. Trimming at V came to 3 bases and at J to 2 bases, leaving 8 bases not matched to a gene. CDR3 protein: CASSLPPGQGPYEQYF. In DNA form, the CDR3 reads TGTGCCAGCAGTTTGCCTCCGGGACAGGGCCCCTACGAGCAGTACTTC.

Worth noting for this clonotype: A much larger clone is a single base away; this may be a read error. CDR3 bases: TGTGCCAGCAACCGAATAGGGGGAAGGTCACCCCTCCACTTT. Translation: CASNRIGGRSPLHF. The gene calls are TRBV28 and TRBJ1-6; TRBD1 might be the D (6 bases). CDR1 MDHEN and CDR2 SYDVKM come from the germline V gene. The V end lost 7 bases, the J end lost 10 bases, and 17 bases lay between the germline ends. CDR3 length: 14 amino acids.

Many counts were recorded for this clonotype. The rearrangement uses TRBV5-1 and TRBJ2-7; no clear D. Germline V gives CDR1 SGHRS, CDR2 YFSETQ. The V and J ends lost 1 base and 0 bases respectively, with 8 bases between them. This CDR3 comprises 14 residues. In DNA form, the CDR3 reads TGCGCCAGCAGCTTGACGGCAGGCTCCTACGAGCAGTACTTC. Translation: CASSLTAGSYEQYF. The variable domain in full, with the rest retrieved from reference TRBV5-1 and TRBJ2-7, is KAGVTQTPRYLIKTRGQQVTLSCSPISGHRSVSWYQQTPGQGLQFLFEYFSETQRNKGNFPGRFSGRQFSNSRSEMNVSTLELGDSALYLCASSLTAGSYEQYFGPGTRLTVT.

The rearrangement joins TRBV7-9 to TRBJ1-4, with 7 bases fitting TRBD1. The CDR3 is made up of 12 amino acids. The germline CDR1 and CDR2 sequences are SEHNR and FQNEAQ (reference sequence). V shed 8 bases and J 8 bases; nucleotides not matched to a gene: 5. The CDR3: CASGRGQEKLFF. CDR3 in DNA: TGTGCCAGCGGTAGGGGACAGGAAAAACTGTTTTTT.

As to this clonotype: Its ends do not fully match the called genes, so a read error is possible. V and J are TRBV12-3 or TRBV12-4 and TRBJ1-1; 7 bases align to TRBD1. CDR3 length: 13 residues. The CDR3 spells CAIKRQGGTEVFF. CDR3 DNA: TGTGCCATCAAACGACAGGGTGGCACTGAAGTTTTCTTT.

As to this clonotype: The CDR3 carries no conserved terminal phenylalanine or tryptophan, so it likely arises from a read error. It is unclear where the CDR3 begins or ends on the DNA, so no DNA is shown, and the CDR3 is as TCRdb lists it. The chain uses TRBV29-1 and TRBJ2-1; TRBD2, the D gene given by the table, was not confirmed from the DNA. Germline CDR1 is SQVTM and CDR2 is ANQGSEA. The length of the CDR3 is 12 amino acids, counting both ends. The CDR3 loop reads CSVRQGGNEQLI.

Details on this clonotype: The junction does not match germline at one end; this may be a read error. The J gene is TRBJ2-1, the V gene TRBV11-2; 7 bases are shared with TRBD2. Germline values: CDR1 SGHAT, CDR2 FQNNGV. The CDR3 loop spans 19 amino acids. The CDR3 reads CASSPASGADLSSYNEQLF. The CDR3 DNA sequence: TGTGCCAGCAGCCCAGCTAGCGGAGCCGATCTGAGCTCCTACAATGAGCAGCTCTTC. The full variable domain, with the rest looked up from reference TRBV11-2 and TRBJ2-1, is EAGVAQSPRYKIIEKRQSVAFWCNPISGHATLYWYQQILGQGPKLLIQFQNNGVVDDSQLPKDRFSAERLKGVDSTLKIQPAKLEDSAVYLCASSPASGADLSSYNEQLFGPGTRLTVL.

This chain uses TRBV6-5 with TRBJ2-7; tentative D call: TRBD1 (6 bases). This CDR3 spans 14 amino acids. Germline CDR1 reads MNHEY; CDR2 reads SVGAGI. Trimming removed 5 bases from V and 13 bases from J, with 24 bases in between. The CDR3 is CASSLTGSPYDHYF. CDR3 DNA: TGTGCCAGCAGTCTTACAGGGAGCCCCTACGATCATTACTTC.

A remark on this clonotype: A read error may produce the germline difference seen at one junction end. The gene calls are TRBV5-1 and TRBJ2-3; 7 bases line up with TRBD2. In germline, CDR1 is SGHRS, CDR2 YFSETQ. The CDR3 loop spans 15 amino acids. The CDR3 sequence: CVSSGLAASTDTQYF. As DNA, the CDR3 is TGTGTCAGCAGTGGGCTAGCGGCTAGCACGGATACGCAGTATTTT. Full variable domain (outside the CDR3, taken from reference TRBV5-1 and TRBJ2-3): KAGVTQTPRYLIKTRGQQVTLSCSPISGHRSVSWYQQTPGQGLQFLFEYFSETQRNKGNFPGRFSGRQFSNSRSEMNVSTLELGDSALYLCVSSGLAASTDTQYFGPGTRLTVL.

With respect to this clonotype: Since a much larger clone is just one base distant, this may be a read error. The V call is TRBV5-1, the J call TRBJ2-1; TRBD2 agrees at 7 bases. Germline CDR1 reads SGHRS; CDR2 reads YFSETQ. This CDR3 spans 17 amino acids. The J segment lost 7 bases and the V segment lost 7 bases, leaving 20 bases of the junction unmatched. CDR3 sequence: CASGHGGSGIRVNEQFF. The CDR3 bases are TGCGCCAGCGGCCACGGAGGAAGCGGGATTCGTGTTAATGAGCAGTTCTTC.

This clonotype came up a few times. The chain uses TRBV11-1 and TRBJ2-1, with D possibly being TRBD2 (6 bases). Trimming took off 7 bases at V and 0 bases at J, with 19 bases between the two ends. Germline V gives CDR1 SGHAT, CDR2 FQDESV (reference sequence). The CDR3 has 17 residues. In nucleotides, the CDR3 is TGTGCCAGCATATCCCGGGACTGGTCTTTCTCCTACAATGAGCAGTTCTTC. Translated: CASISRDWSFSYNEQFF.

This chain joins TRBV4-2 and TRBJ2-2, with 7 bases identical to TRBD2. The CDR3 totals 17 residues. Per the germline V gene, CDR1 is LGHNA and CDR2 is YNFKEQ. Unmatched junction bases numbered 8, after V lost 0 bases and J lost 4 bases. This chain's CDR3 is CASSQEGTGGLTGELFF. The CDR3 DNA follows: TGTGCCAGCAGCCAAGAAGGAACGGGAGGTCTCACCGGGGAGCTGTTTTTT.

This chain uses TRBV5-4 with TRBJ2-1; D unresolved. Germline V lookup: CDR1 SGHNT, CDR2 YYREEE (reference sequence). V lost 3 bases and J lost 2, with 9 bases in between. This CDR3 is built from 14 residues. The DNA of the CDR3 is TGTGCCAGCAGCTCCTCTGGGACCTACAATGAGCAGTTCTTC. Translation gives CASSSSGTYNEQFF.

A word on this clonotype: Just one base apart from a much larger clone, this may be a read error. The chain links TRBV28 to TRBJ2-7, with D possibly TRBD2 on 7 matching bases. Germline CDR1 and CDR2: MDHEN and SYDVKM. The CDR3 runs to 17 residues. The CDR3 DNA is TGTGCCAGCAGTCCCCCTGTAGGGGGAGGGCCCTCCGACGATCAGTACTTC. Amino acid sequence: CASSPPVGGGPSDDQYF.

Concerning this clonotype: The germline gene is not matched at one end of the junction; a read error may be the cause. V is TRBV11-2 and J is TRBJ2-2, with 8 positions matching TRBD2. CDR1 is SGHAT and CDR2 is FQNNGV in the germline V gene. The CDR3 length is 14 residues. The CDR3 is CASNKSGSPGELLF. For the CDR3, the DNA is TGTGCCAGCAACAAGAGCGGGAGCCCCGGGGAGCTGCTTTTT. Supplemented by reference TRBV11-2 and TRBJ2-2, the full variable domain reads EAGVAQSPRYKIIEKRQSVAFWCNPISGHATLYWYQQILGQGPKLLIQFQNNGVVDDSQLPKDRFSAERLKGVDSTLKIQPAKLEDSAVYLCASNKSGSPGELLFGEGSRLTVL.